The T cell receptor beta chain under discussion was sequenced for a study of OX40 agonist ivuxolimab in advanced cancers. This CDR3 region has 13 residues. The germline CDR1 and CDR2 sequences are LNHDA and SQIVND (reference sequence). V dropped 9 bases and J dropped 2 bases, with 13 bases sitting between them. This clone came up a few times. Its target is not known. Measured with immunoSEQ multiplex PCR; TCRdb has only the in-frame clones, and not every one. The sample holds roughly 60,000 clones, 75% to 90% seen once. Study results and limitations: Some nonresponders additionally presented with little normalized T-cell clonal expansion. The expanded peripheral T cells' antigen specificity was not determined.

The V gene is TRBV19, the J gene TRBJ1-1; D remains ambiguous. This sample comprised CD4+ or CD8+ T cells sorted from blood, obtained in a trial of the OX40 agonist ivuxolimab. The sequence was collected from an adult with an advanced solid tumor such as melanoma, head and neck, liver or kidney cancer. The CDR3 DNA sequence: TGTGCCAGCAGCGTAAAACGCAACACTGAAGCTTTCTTT. This gives the protein CASSVKRNTEAFF.